One and the same sample provided the 13 T cell receptor beta chains below, sequenced in a study of T-cell memory formation after mild COVID-19 (TCRdb year 2021). Library construction relied on 5' RACE. The sample was run on an Illumina NovaSeq 6000. TCRdb handled the public reads itself, with Q25 trimming in fastp and clone calling in MiXCR, and kept productive beta chains. Rows with a matching CDR3 protein are joined into one entry that keeps the most common DNA and genes. The sample profile shows roughly 370,000 distinct CDR3 sequences; about 16% of them were found once. Of the sample, 20% to 25% falls within the top ten clones. The specimen was PBMCs or a T cell subset sorted from them (not recorded which). The receptors here all came from a man aged 18 to 30 who had mild COVID-19 (a few samples of this study predate the infection). The sample titles of this study are shuffled in the database, so cell type and time point are left out; the donor was told from shared clones.

This clonotype has only a few counts. This CDR3 is CASSQDRGPNSPLHF. Here the CDR3 DNA reads TGCGCCAGCAGCCAAGACAGGGGCCCGAATTCACCCCTCCACTTT. The genes are TRBV4-1 and TRBJ1-6; D may be TRBD1 (6 bases). The CDR3 sequence is 15 residues long. Germline V gene lookup returns CDR1 MGHRA and CDR2 YSYEKL. The V and J ends lost 0 bases and 7 bases respectively, with 10 bases between them.

There are a few counts of this clonotype. This chain links TRBV29-1 with TRBJ1-6; D is ambiguous. The V end lost 6 bases, the J end lost 4 bases, and 10 bases lay between the germline ends. The germline V gene encodes CDR1 SQVTM and CDR2 ANQGSEA. CDR3 size: 13 residues. As DNA, the CDR3 is TGCAGCGTCGCCGACACTTATAATTCACCCCTCCACTTT. Translating gives CSVADTYNSPLHF. Complete variable domain (other parts from reference TRBV29-1 and TRBJ1-6): SAVISQKPSRDICQRGTSLTIQCQVDSQVTMMFWYRQQPGQSLTLIATANQGSEATYESGFVIDKFPISRPNLTFSTLTVSNMSPEDSSIYLCSVADTYNSPLHFGNGTRLTVT.

V and J are TRBV9 and TRBJ2-5, with D perhaps matching TRBD1 (5 bases). V was trimmed by 5 bases and J by 5 bases, leaving 19 bases between them. The CDR3 runs 15 residues. Per germline, CDR1 SGDLS and CDR2 YYNGEE. CDR3 sequence reads: CASSWASGIGETQYF. The CDR3 DNA sequence: TGTGCCAGCAGTTGGGCATCAGGGATCGGGGAGACCCAGTACTTC.

In this sample, this clonotype turned up a few times. The J gene is TRBJ1-6, the V gene TRBV7-2; no clear D. V was shortened by 10 bases and J by 0 bases, with 7 bases between the two germline ends. The CDR3 is made up of 13 amino acids. Germline V gene data show CDR1 as SGHTA and CDR2 as FQGNSA. The CDR3 protein is CATGSSYNSPLHF. DNA for the CDR3: TGTGCCACCGGTAGCTCCTATAATTCACCCCTCCACTTT. Drawing the rest from reference TRBV7-2 and TRBJ1-6, the complete variable domain is GAGVSQSPSNKVTEKGKDVELRCDPISGHTALYWYRQSLGQGLEFLIYFQGNSAPDKSGLPSDRFSAERTGGSVSTLTIQRTQQEDSAVYLCATGSSYNSPLHFGNGTRLTVT.

The gene calls are TRBV29-1 and TRBJ2-1; D may be TRBD1 or TRBD2 (5 bases each). CDR1 is SQVTM, CDR2 ANQGSEA, per germline. The CDR3 spans 15 residues. V lost 4 bases and J lost 3, with 16 bases in between. CDR3 region: CSVVAPGRNYNEQFF. The DNA of the CDR3 is TGCAGCGTTGTCGCGCCGGGGCGGAACTACAATGAGCAGTTCTTC.

The chain uses TRBV5-1 and TRBJ1-1; possible D gene TRBD1, 5 bases. CDR3 length: 14 amino acids. Germline values: CDR1 SGHRS, CDR2 YFSETQ. V was trimmed by 4 bases and J by 8 bases, leaving 18 bases between them. The CDR3 is CASSPRRQLQEAFF. The CDR3 nucleotides are TGCGCCAGCAGCCCCCGCCGACAGCTTCAAGAAGCTTTCTTT.

This clonotype was found a few times. This chain links TRBV5-6 with TRBJ2-7, with D possibly being TRBD2 (6 bases). Germline lookup yields CDR1 SGHDT and CDR2 YYEEEE. The CDR3 runs to 15 residues. Trimming left V 3 bases short and J 6 bases short, with 19 bases between. CDR3 residues: CASSWGVGTNSEQYF. As DNA, the CDR3 is TGTGCCAGCAGCTGGGGGGTAGGAACCAATAGCGAGCAGTACTTC. Together with reference TRBV5-6 and TRBJ2-7, the CDR3 gives the full variable domain: DAGVTQSPTHLIKTRGQQVTLRCSPKSGHDTVSWYQQALGQGPQFIFQYYEEEERQRGNFPDRFSGHQFPNYSSELNVNALLLGDSALYLCASSWGVGTNSEQYFGPGTRLTVT.

This clonotype was observed a handful of times. J is TRBJ2-1 and V is TRBV5-1; D is ambiguous. Trimming left V 2 bases short and J 2 bases short, with 11 bases between. Germline V gene sequence: CDR1 SGHRS, CDR2 YFSETQ. The CDR3 extends over 15 amino acids. The CDR3 spells CASSLGINPYNEQFF. The CDR3 DNA follows: TGCGCCAGCAGCTTAGGAATTAATCCCTACAATGAGCAGTTCTTC.

This chain joins TRBV30 and TRBJ2-3; a possible D gene is TRBD2 (6 bases). Per germline, CDR1 GTSNPN and CDR2 SVGIG (reference sequence). The V and J ends lost 3 bases and 0 bases respectively, with 13 bases between them. There are 15 residues in the CDR3. CDR3 DNA: TGTGCCTGGAGCCTGGGGGGATCTAGCACAGATACGCAGTATTTT. It is translated as CAWSLGGSSTDTQYF.

This clonotype has only a few counts. Here the CDR3 DNA reads TGTGCCTGGAGAACGCCCGGGGCGGACACAGATACGCAGTATTTT. Encoded protein: CAWRTPGADTDTQYF. The chain employs TRBV30 and TRBJ2-3; either TRBD1 or TRBD2 may supply D (5 bases each). Trimming took 3 bases from V and 2 from J, leaving 15 bases between them. Germline loops: CDR1 GTSNPN, CDR2 SVGIG (reference sequence). This CDR3 is built from 15 residues. Full variable domain (outside the CDR3, taken from reference TRBV30 and TRBJ2-3): SQTIHQWPATLVQPVGSPLSLECTVEGTSNPNLYWYRQAAGRGLQLLFYSVGIGQISSEVPQNLSASRPQDRQFILSSKKLLLSDSGFYLCAWRTPGADTDTQYFGPGTRLTVL.

The chain has TRBV7-2 and TRBJ1-1; D remains ambiguous. The CDR3 runs to 15 residues. Germline V gives CDR1 SGHTA, CDR2 FQGNSA. The germline V and J ends were trimmed by 3 bases and 0 bases, with 11 bases remaining between them. The CDR3 DNA sequence: TGTGCCAGCAGCTTCGCCGGTCTGGTGAACACTGAAGCTTTCTTT. Protein sequence: CASSFAGLVNTEAFF.

This clonotype was observed at least ten times. The chain is built from TRBV5-1 and TRBJ2-1; D is perhaps TRBD2 (5 bases). V lost 2 bases, J lost 5 bases, and 29 bases lay in between. This CDR3 is 20 amino acids long. From germline, CDR1 is SGHRS and CDR2 YFSETQ. CDR3 nucleotides: TGCGCCAGCAGCTTCGGTTTAGCCCCGGGATCCACATATTTAAACAATGAGCAGTTCTTC. Residues: CASSFGLAPGSTYLNNEQFF.

This clonotype was seen a handful of times. The chain couples TRBV5-6 to TRBJ2-7, with a weak D call TRBD1 (6 bases). The length of the CDR3 is 14 residues. Germline V lookup: CDR1 SGHDT, CDR2 YYEEEE. Trimming left V 1 base short and J 4 bases short, with 12 bases between. The DNA for the CDR3 is TGTGCCAGCAGCTTGTTGGGACAAATTTACGAGCAGTACGTC. Encoded protein: CASSLLGQIYEQYV.